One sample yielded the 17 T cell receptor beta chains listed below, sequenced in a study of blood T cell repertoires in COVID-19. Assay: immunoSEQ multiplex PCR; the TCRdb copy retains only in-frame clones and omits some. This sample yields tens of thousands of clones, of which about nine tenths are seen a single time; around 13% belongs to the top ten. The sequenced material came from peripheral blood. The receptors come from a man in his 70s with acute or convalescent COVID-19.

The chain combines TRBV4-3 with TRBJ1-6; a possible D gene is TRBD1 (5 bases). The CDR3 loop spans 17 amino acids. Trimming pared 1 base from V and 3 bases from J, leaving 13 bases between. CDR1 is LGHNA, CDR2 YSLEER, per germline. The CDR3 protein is CASSQGAAQDYNSPLHF. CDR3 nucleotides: TGCGCCAGCAGCCAAGGGGCGGCACAGGACTATAATTCACCCCTCCACTTT.

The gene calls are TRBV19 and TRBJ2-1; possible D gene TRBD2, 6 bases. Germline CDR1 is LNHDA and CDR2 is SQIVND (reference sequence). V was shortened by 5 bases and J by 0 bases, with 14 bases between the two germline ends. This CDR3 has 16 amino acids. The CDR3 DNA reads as TGTGCCAGTAGTCTCCGCGGGGTTAGCTCCTACAATGAGCAGTTCTTC. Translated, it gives CASSLRGVSSYNEQFF.

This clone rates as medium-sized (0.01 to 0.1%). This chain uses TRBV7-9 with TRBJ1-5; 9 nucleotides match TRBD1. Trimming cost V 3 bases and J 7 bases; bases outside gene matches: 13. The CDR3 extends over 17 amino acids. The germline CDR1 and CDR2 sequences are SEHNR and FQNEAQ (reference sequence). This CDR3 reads CASSFSTGTGFTQPQHF. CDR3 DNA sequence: TGTGCCAGCAGCTTCTCTACCGGGACAGGGTTTACGCAGCCCCAGCATTTT.

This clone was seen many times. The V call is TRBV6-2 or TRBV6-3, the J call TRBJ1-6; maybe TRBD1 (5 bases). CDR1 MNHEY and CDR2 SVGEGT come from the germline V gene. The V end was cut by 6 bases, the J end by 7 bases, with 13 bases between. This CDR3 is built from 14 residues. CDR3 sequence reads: CASSDLTDNSPLHF. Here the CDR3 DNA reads TGTGCCAGCAGCGACCTGACAGACAATTCACCCCTCCACTTT.

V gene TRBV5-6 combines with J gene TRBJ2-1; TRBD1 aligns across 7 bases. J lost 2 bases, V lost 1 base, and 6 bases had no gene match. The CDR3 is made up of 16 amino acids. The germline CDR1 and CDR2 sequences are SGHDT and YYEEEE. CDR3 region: CASSLYQGVAYNEQFF. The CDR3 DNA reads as TGTGCCAGCAGCTTGTACCAGGGGGTCGCCTACAATGAGCAGTTCTTC.

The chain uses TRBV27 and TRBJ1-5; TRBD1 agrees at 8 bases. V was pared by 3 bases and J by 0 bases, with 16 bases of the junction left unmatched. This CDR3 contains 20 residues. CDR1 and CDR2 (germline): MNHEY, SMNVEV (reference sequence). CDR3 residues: CASSFSFFGQGHYSNQPQHF. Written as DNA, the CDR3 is TGTGCCAGCAGTTTTTCCTTTTTTGGACAGGGCCATTATAGCAATCAGCCCCAGCATTTT.

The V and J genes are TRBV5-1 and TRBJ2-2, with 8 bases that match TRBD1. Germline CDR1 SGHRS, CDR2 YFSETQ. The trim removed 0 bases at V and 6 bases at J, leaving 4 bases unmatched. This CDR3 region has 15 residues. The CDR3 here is CASSLAKTGAGELFF. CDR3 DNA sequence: TGCGCCAGCAGCTTGGCAAAGACAGGGGCCGGGGAGCTGTTTTTT.

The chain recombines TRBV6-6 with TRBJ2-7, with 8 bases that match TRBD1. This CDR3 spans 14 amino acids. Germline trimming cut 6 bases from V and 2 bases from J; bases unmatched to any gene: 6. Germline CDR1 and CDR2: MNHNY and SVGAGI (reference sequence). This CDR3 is CASRTSGGTYEQYV. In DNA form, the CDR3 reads TGTGCCAGCAGGACCTCAGGGGGCACCTACGAGCAGTACGTC.

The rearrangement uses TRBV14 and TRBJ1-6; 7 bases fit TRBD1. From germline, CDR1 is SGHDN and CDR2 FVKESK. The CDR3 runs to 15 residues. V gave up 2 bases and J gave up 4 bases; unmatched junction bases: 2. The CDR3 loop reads CASSQRDSYNSPLHF. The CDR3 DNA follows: TGTGCCAGCAGCCAAAGGGACAGTTATAATTCACCCCTCCACTTT.

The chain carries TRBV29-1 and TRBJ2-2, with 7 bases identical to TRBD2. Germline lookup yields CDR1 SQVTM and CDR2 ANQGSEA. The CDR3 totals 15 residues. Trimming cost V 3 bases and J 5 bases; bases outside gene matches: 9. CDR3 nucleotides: TGCAGCGTTGAGGGTGGGAGGGCCGTGACCGGGGAGCTGTTTTTT. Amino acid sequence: CSVEGGRAVTGELFF.

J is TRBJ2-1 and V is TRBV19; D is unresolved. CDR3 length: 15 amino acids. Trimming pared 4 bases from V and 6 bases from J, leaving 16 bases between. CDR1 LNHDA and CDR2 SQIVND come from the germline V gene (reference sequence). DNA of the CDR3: TGTGCCAGTAGTAAGTACGGTGGTCGTTCCAATGAGCAGTTCTTC. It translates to CASSKYGGRSNEQFF.

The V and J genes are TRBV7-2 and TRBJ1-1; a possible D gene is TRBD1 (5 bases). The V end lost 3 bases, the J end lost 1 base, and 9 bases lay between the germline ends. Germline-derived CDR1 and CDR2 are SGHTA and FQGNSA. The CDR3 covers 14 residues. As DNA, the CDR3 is TGTGCCAGCAGCTTCCCCCAGGGGAACACTGAAGCTTTCTTT. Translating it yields CASSFPQGNTEAFF.

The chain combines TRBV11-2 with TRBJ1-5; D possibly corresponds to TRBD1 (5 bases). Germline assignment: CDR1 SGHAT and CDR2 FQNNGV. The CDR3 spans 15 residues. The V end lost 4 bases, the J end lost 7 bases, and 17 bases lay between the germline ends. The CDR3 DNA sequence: TGTGCCAGCAGCTCCAACGGAGGGGCTGGGCAGCCCCAGCATTTT. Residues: CASSSNGGAGQPQHF.

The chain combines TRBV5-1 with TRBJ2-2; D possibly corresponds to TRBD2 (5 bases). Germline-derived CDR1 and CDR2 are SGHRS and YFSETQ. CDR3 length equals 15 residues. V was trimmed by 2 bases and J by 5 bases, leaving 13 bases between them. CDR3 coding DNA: TGCGCCAGCAGCTTAGAACTGAGCGGTACCGGGGAGCTGTTTTTT. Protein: CASSLELSGTGELFF.

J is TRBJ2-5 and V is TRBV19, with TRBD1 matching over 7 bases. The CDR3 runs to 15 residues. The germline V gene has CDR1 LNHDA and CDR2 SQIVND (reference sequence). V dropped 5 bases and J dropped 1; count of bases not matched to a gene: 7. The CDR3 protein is CASSPQTGSQETQYF. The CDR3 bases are TGTGCCAGTAGTCCCCAGACAGGGAGCCAAGAGACCCAGTACTTC.

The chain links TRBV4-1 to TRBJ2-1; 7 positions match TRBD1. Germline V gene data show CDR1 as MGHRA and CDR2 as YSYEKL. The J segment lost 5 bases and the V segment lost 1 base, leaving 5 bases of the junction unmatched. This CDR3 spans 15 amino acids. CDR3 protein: CASSQVQQGNNEQFF. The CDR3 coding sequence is TGCGCCAGCAGCCAAGTACAACAGGGGAACAATGAGCAGTTCTTC.

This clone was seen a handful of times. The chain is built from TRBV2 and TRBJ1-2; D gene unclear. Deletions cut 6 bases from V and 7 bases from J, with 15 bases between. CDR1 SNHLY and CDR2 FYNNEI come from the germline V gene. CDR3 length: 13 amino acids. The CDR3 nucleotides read TGTGCCAGCAGGGTACACCTCGAGGGTGGCTACACCTTC. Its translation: CASRVHLEGGYTF. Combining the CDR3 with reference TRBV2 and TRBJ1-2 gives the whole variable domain EPEVTQTPSHQVTQMGQEVILRCVPISNHLYFYWYRQILGQKVEFLVSFYNNEISEKSEIFDDQFSVERPDGSNFTLKIRSTKLEDSAMYFCASRVHLEGGYTFGSGTRLTVV.